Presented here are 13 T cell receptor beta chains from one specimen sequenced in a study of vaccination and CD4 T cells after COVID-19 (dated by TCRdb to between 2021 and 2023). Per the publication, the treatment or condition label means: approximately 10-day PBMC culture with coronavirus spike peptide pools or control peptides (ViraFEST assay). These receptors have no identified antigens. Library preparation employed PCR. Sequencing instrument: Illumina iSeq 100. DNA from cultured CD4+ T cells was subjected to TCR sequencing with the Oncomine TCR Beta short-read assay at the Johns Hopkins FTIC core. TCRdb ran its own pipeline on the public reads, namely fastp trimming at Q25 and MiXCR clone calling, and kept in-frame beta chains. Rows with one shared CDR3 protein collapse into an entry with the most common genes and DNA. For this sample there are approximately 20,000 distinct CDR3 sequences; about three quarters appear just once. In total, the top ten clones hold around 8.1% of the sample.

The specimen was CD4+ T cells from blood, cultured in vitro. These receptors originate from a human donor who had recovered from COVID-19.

CDR3 region: CASTNGQGGYTF. The CDR3 DNA reads TGTGCCAGCACTAACGGACAAGGTGGCTACACCTTC. The chain is built from TRBV6-1 and TRBJ1-2; perhaps TRBD1 as D (5 bases). This CDR3 is built from 12 residues. With 7 bases removed from V and 7 bases from J, the gap between germline ends came to 13 bases. CDR1 is MNHNS and CDR2 is SASEGT in the germline V gene.

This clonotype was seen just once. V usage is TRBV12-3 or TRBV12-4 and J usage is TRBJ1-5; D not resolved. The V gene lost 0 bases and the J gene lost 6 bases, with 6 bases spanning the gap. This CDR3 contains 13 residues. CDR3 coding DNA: TGTGCCAGCAGTTTAGCGTTAGGTCAGCCCCAGCATTTT. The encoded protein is CASSLALGQPQHF.

The CDR3 protein is CSASGTRLSSTDTQYF. CDR3 bases: TGCAGTGCTAGCGGGACCAGACTGTCTAGCACAGATACGCAGTATTTT. The rearrangement uses TRBV20-1 and TRBJ2-3; tentatively, D is TRBD1 or TRBD2 (5 bases each). The V and J ends lost 3 bases and 0 bases respectively, with 16 bases between them. Germline lookup yields CDR1 DFQATT and CDR2 SNEGSKA (reference sequence). The CDR3 sequence is 16 residues long.

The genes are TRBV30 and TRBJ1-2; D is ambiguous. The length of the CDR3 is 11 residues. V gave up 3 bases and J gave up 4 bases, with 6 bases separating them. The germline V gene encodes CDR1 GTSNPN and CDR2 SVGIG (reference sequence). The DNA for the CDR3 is TGTGCCTGGAGCGACATCTATGGCTACACCTTC. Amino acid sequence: CAWSDIYGYTF.

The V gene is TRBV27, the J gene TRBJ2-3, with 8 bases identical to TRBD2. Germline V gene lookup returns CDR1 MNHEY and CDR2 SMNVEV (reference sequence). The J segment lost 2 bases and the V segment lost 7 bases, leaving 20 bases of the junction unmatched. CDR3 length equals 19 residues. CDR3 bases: TGTGCCAGCACCCGGTTCGGTCGGGCGGGGACTAGTTTCACAGATACGCAGTATTTT. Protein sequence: CASTRFGRAGTSFTDTQYF.

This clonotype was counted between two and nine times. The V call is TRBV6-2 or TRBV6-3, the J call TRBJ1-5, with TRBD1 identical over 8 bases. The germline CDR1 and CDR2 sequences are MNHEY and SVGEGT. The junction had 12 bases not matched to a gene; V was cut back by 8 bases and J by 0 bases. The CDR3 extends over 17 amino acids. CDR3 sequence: CASGSGGTGYSNQPQHF. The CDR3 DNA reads TGTGCCAGCGGATCCGGTGGGACAGGATATAGCAATCAGCCCCAGCATTTT.

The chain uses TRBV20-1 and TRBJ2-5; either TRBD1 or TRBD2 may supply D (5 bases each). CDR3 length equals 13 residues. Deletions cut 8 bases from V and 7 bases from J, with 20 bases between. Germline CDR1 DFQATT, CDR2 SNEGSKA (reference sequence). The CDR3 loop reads CSTSGTPRATQYF. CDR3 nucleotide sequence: TGCAGTACCTCCGGGACCCCAAGAGCGACCCAGTACTTC.

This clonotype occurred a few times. Written as DNA, the CDR3 is TGTGCCAGCAGTGGGTCGACAGGGGCTTACTATGGCTACACCTTC. It codes for CASSGSTGAYYGYTF. The J gene is TRBJ1-2, the V gene TRBV27; TRBD1 matches 8 bases. V gave up 5 bases and J gave up 3 bases; unmatched junction bases: 8. The CDR3 covers 15 residues. Germline V gene data show CDR1 as MNHEY and CDR2 as SMNVEV (reference sequence).

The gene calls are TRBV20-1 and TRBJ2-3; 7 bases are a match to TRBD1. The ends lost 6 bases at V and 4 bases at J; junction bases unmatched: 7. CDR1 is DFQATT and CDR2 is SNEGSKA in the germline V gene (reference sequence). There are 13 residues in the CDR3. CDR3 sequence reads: CSAPRQGSDTQYF. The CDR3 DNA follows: TGCAGTGCGCCCCGACAGGGTTCAGATACGCAGTATTTT.

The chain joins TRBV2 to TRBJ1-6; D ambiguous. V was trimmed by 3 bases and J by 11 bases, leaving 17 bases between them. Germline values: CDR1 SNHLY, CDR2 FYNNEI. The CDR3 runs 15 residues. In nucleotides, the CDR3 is TGTGCCAGCAGTGACGAGGGCACCCGGGGAGCACCCCTCCACTTT. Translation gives CASSDEGTRGAPLHF.

In DNA, the CDR3 is TGCAGCGGCTGCATGGGACTCCATGAAAAACTGTTTTTT. Translation: CSGCMGLHEKLFF. The J gene is TRBJ1-4, the V gene TRBV29-1, with D maybe TRBD1 (5 bases). Trimming shortened V by 7 bases and J by 6 bases, and 15 bases separated the two germline ends. Germline V CDR1 and CDR2: SQVTM, ANQGSEA. The CDR3 length is 13 residues.

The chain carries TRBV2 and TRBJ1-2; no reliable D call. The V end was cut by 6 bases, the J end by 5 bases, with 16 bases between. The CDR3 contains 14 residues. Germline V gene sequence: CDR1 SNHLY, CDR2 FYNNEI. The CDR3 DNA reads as TGTGCCAGCAGCCCTACTGGACGGCCTTATGGCTACACCTTC. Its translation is CASSPTGRPYGYTF.

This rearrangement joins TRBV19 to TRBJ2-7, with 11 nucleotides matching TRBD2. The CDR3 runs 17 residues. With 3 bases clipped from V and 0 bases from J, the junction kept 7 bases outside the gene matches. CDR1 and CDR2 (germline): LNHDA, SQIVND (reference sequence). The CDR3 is CASSIGGTSGYSYEQYF. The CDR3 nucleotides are TGTGCCAGTAGTATTGGCGGGACTAGCGGTTACTCCTACGAGCAGTACTTC.